One and the same sample provided the 5 T cell receptor beta chains below, sequenced in a study of read filtering for tumor transcriptome and immune sequencing. From approximately 430 ng of RNA, a library with molecular barcoded alpha/delta and beta/gamma adaptors was made. TCRdb reanalysed the reads using MiXCR and keeps one entry per CDR3 protein. The data show over 25,000 distinct CDR3 sequences, approximately 15% seen once. Sequencing was done on a sample of a population of CD138-negative cells sorted from bone marrow. Receptors were obtained from a donor aged 40 or over with multiple myeloma.

For this clonotype: A much larger clone sits a single nucleotide away, making a read error possible. The chain recombines TRBV7-9 with TRBJ1-1; D is uncertain. Germline-derived CDR1 and CDR2 are SEHNR and FQNEAQ (reference sequence). The CDR3 has 15 amino acids. CDR3 in amino acids: CASSLGSRLNTEALF. The CDR3 DNA follows: TGTGCCAGCAGCTTAGGCTCCAGATTGAACACTGAAGCTCTCTTT. The whole variable domain, remainder taken from reference TRBV7-9 and TRBJ1-1, is DTGVSQNPRHKITKRGQNVTFRCDPISEHNRLYWYRQTLGQGPEFLTYFQNEAQLEKSRLLSDRFSAERPKGSFSTLEIQRTEQGDSAMYLCASSLGSRLNTEALFGQGTRLTVV.

This clonotype was counted many times. The rearrangement links TRBV7-8 to TRBJ2-6; unclear D gene. The CDR3 is 16 residues long. V gave up 1 base and J gave up 0 bases, with 7 bases separating them. Looked up from germline, CDR1 is SGHVS and CDR2 is FQNEAQ. CDR3 DNA: TGTGCCAGCAGCTTAGTGCAGAGCTCTGGGGCCAACGTCCTGACTTTC. This sequence encodes CASSLVQSSGANVLTF.

This clonotype appeared many times. In nucleotides, the CDR3 is TGTGCCGCTACGACGGGGCGGGAGACTGAAGCTTTCTTT. Translation gives CAATTGRETEAFF. The chain combines TRBV10-3 with TRBJ1-1, with D possibly TRBD1 on 5 matching bases. Germline lookup yields CDR1 ENHRY and CDR2 SYGVKD. Trimming cost V 11 bases and J 5 bases, with 18 bases left between them. This CDR3 contains 13 residues.

Worth noting for this clonotype: A clone one base away is much larger, so this may be a read error. The gene calls are TRBV4-2 and TRBJ2-6; D might be TRBD1 (5 bases). This CDR3 contains 17 residues. Germline values: CDR1 LGHNA, CDR2 YNFKEQ. DNA for the CDR3: TGCGCCTGCAGCAGGACGACAGTTTCCTCTGGGGCCAACGTCCTGACTTTC. Protein product: CACSRTTVSSGANVLTF.

This clonotype was observed many times. V and J are TRBV12-3 or TRBV12-4 and TRBJ2-1; 9 bases line up with TRBD1. V was clipped by 6 bases and J by 7 bases; unmatched bases: 4. The CDR3 consists of 13 residues. The CDR3, as DNA: TGTGCCAGCAGGGGGACAGGGAGGAATGAGCAGTTCTTC. Residues: CASRGTGRNEQFF.